This paragraph reports one T cell receptor (beta chain). These data belong to a study of patients and donors after allogeneic stem cell transplantation. Trimming removed 0 bases at V and 2 bases at J, with 12 bases between. Per germline, CDR1 SGHDN and CDR2 FVKESK. The length of the CDR3 is 16 residues. TCRdb itself ran the RT-PCR reads through MiXCR, one entry per CDR3 protein. Among roughly 960,000 distinct CDR3 sequences listed, 15% to 20% were seen once. The chain links TRBV14 to TRBJ2-3; D ambiguous. The source is a human donor who was either an allogeneic HSCT recipient or a stem cell or donor lymphocyte infusion donor (not recorded which). It is not recorded whose cells these are; they may come from a transplant donor. Sequenced: blood, either unsorted or a sorted T cell fraction (not recorded which). The CDR3 sequence is CASSQELGSYTDTQYF. As DNA, the CDR3 is TGTGCCAGCAGCCAAGAGTTGGGCAGCTACACAGATACGCAGTATTTT.